Listed below are T cell receptor beta chains from one sample, sequenced in a study of CD8+CD57+ T cells in acquired aplastic anemia. TCRdb passed the reads through MiXCR, listing each CDR3 protein once. The sample lists around 140,000 distinct CDR3 sequences; 41% were seen once. Sequencing input: sorted CD4+, CD8+, or CD8+CD57+ T cells (not recorded which) from PBMCs. All receptors come from a human donor in good health, serving as a control. Both conserved end residues are part of each CDR3. D genes are given only for firm matches. Clone size is shown for a subset of rows, as once, few, many or a class of expanded clone.

cdr3_aa: CSVENPQQRNTEAFF
cdr3_nt: TGCAGCGTTGAAAATCCTCAACAGCGGAACACTGAAGCTTTCTTT
clone_size: .
d_call: .
j_call: TRBJ1-1
v_call: TRBV29-1

cdr3_aa: CAWRGTGETQYF
cdr3_nt: TGTGCCTGGAGAGGTACCGGAGAGACCCAGTACTTC
clone_size: few
d_call: .
j_call: TRBJ2-5
v_call: TRBV30

cdr3_aa: CATSRGGSTYEQYF
cdr3_nt: TGTGCCACCAGCAGGGGGGGCAGCACCTACGAGCAGTACTTC
clone_size: .
d_call: .
j_call: TRBJ2-7
v_call: TRBV15

cdr3_aa: CATSRDHLGGPGDTQYF
cdr3_nt: TGTGCCACCAGCAGAGACCACCTCGGGGGGCCGGGAGATACGCAGTATTTT
clone_size: .
d_call: .
j_call: TRBJ2-3
v_call: TRBV2

cdr3_aa: CASSARTRGLAGGGETQYF
cdr3_nt: TGTGCCAGCAGCGCACGAACCCGAGGACTAGCGGGAGGAGGAGAGACCCAGTACTTC
clone_size: many
d_call: TRBD2
j_call: TRBJ2-5
v_call: TRBV9

cdr3_aa: CASSLTGTASYNEQFF
cdr3_nt: TGTGCCAGCAGCCTAACCGGAACAGCCAGTTACAATGAGCAGTTCTTC
clone_size: many
d_call: .
j_call: TRBJ2-1
v_call: TRBV4-2

cdr3_aa: CSAQVGRQETQYF
cdr3_nt: TGCAGTGCTCAAGTGGGACGACAAGAGACCCAGTACTTC
clone_size: once
d_call: .
j_call: TRBJ2-5
v_call: TRBV20-1

cdr3_aa: CSARDVREAYEQYF
cdr3_nt: TGCAGTGCTAGAGATGTTCGCGAGGCCTACGAGCAGTACTTC
clone_size: many
d_call: .
j_call: TRBJ2-7
v_call: TRBV20-1

cdr3_aa: CASSEQGDSGNTIYF
cdr3_nt: TGTGCCAGCAGCGAACAGGGGGACTCTGGAAACACCATATATTTT
clone_size: many
d_call: TRBD1
j_call: TRBJ1-3
v_call: TRBV9

cdr3_aa: CASSELAGRTDTQCF
cdr3_nt: TGTGCCAGTTCAGAACTAGCGGGGAGAACAGATACGCAGTGCTTT
clone_size: .
d_call: TRBD2
j_call: TRBJ2-3
v_call: TRBV19

cdr3_aa: CASSAGQGSGLETQYF
cdr3_nt: TGTGCCAGCAGCGCGGGGCAGGGGAGTGGGCTTGAGACCCAGTACTTC
clone_size: many
d_call: .
j_call: TRBJ2-5
v_call: TRBV7-8

cdr3_aa: CSAIGGRAMKTQYF
cdr3_nt: TGCAGTGCTATCGGGGGCAGAGCCATGAAGACCCAGTACTTC
clone_size: few
d_call: .
j_call: TRBJ2-5
v_call: TRBV20-1

cdr3_aa: CASSTTRRGEGYTF
cdr3_nt: TGTGCCAGCAGCACCACTAGGCGGGGAGAGGGCTACACCTTC
clone_size: .
d_call: .
j_call: TRBJ1-2
v_call: TRBV25-1

cdr3_aa: CATSWTGSNYGYTF
cdr3_nt: TGTGCCACCAGTTGGACAGGTTCGAACTATGGCTACACCTTC
clone_size: .
d_call: TRBD1
j_call: TRBJ1-2
v_call: TRBV15

cdr3_aa: CASSLRLKQYF
cdr3_nt: TGTGCCAGCAGCCTACGGTTGAAGCAGTATTTT
clone_size: .
d_call: .
j_call: TRBJ2-3
v_call: TRBV12-3/TRBV12-4

cdr3_aa: CASRNRQGVDTEAFF
cdr3_nt: TGTGCCAGCAGGAACAGACAGGGCGTGGACACTGAAGCTTTCTTT
clone_size: many
d_call: TRBD1
j_call: TRBJ1-1
v_call: TRBV2

cdr3_aa: CASSEEVVIQPQHF
cdr3_nt: TGTGCCAGCAGTGAAGAGGTGGTTATTCAGCCCCAGCATTTT
clone_size: many
d_call: .
j_call: TRBJ1-5
v_call: TRBV6-1

cdr3_aa: CASREQGRTEAFF
cdr3_nt: TGTGCCAGCAGAGAACAGGGAAGGACTGAAGCTTTCTTT
clone_size: many
d_call: .
j_call: TRBJ1-1
v_call: TRBV7-9

cdr3_aa: CASSSLTGTRYGYTF
cdr3_nt: TGTGCCAGCAGCTCCTTAACCGGGACTAGATATGGCTACACCTTC
clone_size: .
d_call: .
j_call: TRBJ1-2
v_call: TRBV7-6

cdr3_aa: CASTSVEGGRQPQHF
cdr3_nt: TGTGCCAGTACCAGTGTGGAGGGAGGACGACAGCCCCAGCATTTT
clone_size: many
d_call: .
j_call: TRBJ1-5
v_call: TRBV19

cdr3_aa: CASRSYNQPQHF
cdr3_nt: TGTGCCAGCAGGTCATATAATCAGCCCCAGCATTTT
clone_size: .
d_call: .
j_call: TRBJ1-5
v_call: TRBV28

cdr3_aa: CASSGAGRETQYF
cdr3_nt: TGTGCCAGCAGTGGGGCAGGGAGGGAGACCCAGTACTTC
clone_size: .
d_call: .
j_call: TRBJ2-5
v_call: TRBV25-1

cdr3_aa: CARNNHTEAFF
cdr3_nt: TGTGCCAGAAACAACCACACTGAAGCTTTCTTT
clone_size: many
d_call: .
j_call: TRBJ1-1
v_call: TRBV19

cdr3_aa: CSASRTSSGEQYF
cdr3_nt: TGCAGTGCTAGTCGGACTAGTTCTGGCGAGCAGTACTTC
clone_size: .
d_call: TRBD2
j_call: TRBJ2-7
v_call: TRBV20-1

cdr3_aa: CASSLYGRNGELFF
cdr3_nt: TGTGCCAGCAGTTTATACGGGAGGAACGGGGAGCTGTTTTTT
clone_size: .
d_call: TRBD2
j_call: TRBJ2-2
v_call: TRBV6-5

cdr3_aa: CASSPAPGPNSPLHF
cdr3_nt: TGTGCCAGCAGCCCCGCCCCCGGACCAAATTCACCCCTCCACTTT
clone_size: many
d_call: .
j_call: TRBJ1-6
v_call: TRBV11-2

cdr3_aa: CASIKTGVGTEAFF
cdr3_nt: TGTGCCAGCATTAAGACAGGGGTCGGCACTGAAGCTTTCTTT
clone_size: many
d_call: TRBD1
j_call: TRBJ1-1
v_call: TRBV6-1

cdr3_aa: CASSLKAGEQPQHF
cdr3_nt: TGCGCCAGCAGCTTGAAGGCAGGGGAACAGCCCCAGCATTTT
clone_size: many
d_call: .
j_call: TRBJ1-5
v_call: TRBV5-1

cdr3_aa: CASGGRDTEAFF
cdr3_nt: TGTGCCAGCGGGGGGCGTGACACTGAAGCTTTCTTT
clone_size: many
d_call: .
j_call: TRBJ1-1
v_call: TRBV5-4

cdr3_aa: CALRRDRHTGELFF
cdr3_nt: TGTGCCTTGCGCCGGGACCGCCACACCGGGGAGCTGTTTTTT
clone_size: many
d_call: .
j_call: TRBJ2-2
v_call: TRBV2

cdr3_aa: CASSGVGDEQYF
cdr3_nt: TGTGCCAGCAGTGGGGTAGGGGACGAGCAGTACTTC
clone_size: .
d_call: .
j_call: TRBJ2-7
v_call: TRBV7-9

cdr3_aa: CASSVGGVLNQPQHF
cdr3_nt: TGTGCCAGCAGTGTCGGAGGGGTCCTCAATCAGCCCCAGCATTTT
clone_size: .
d_call: .
j_call: TRBJ1-5
v_call: TRBV2

cdr3_aa: CATNEKLFF
cdr3_nt: TGTGCAACTAATGAAAAACTGTTTTTT
clone_size: .
d_call: .
j_call: TRBJ1-4
v_call: TRBV19

cdr3_aa: CASSQRGTQGSTEAFF
cdr3_nt: TGTGCCAGTAGCCAACGGGGTACACAGGGGAGCACTGAAGCTTTCTTT
clone_size: .
d_call: TRBD1
j_call: TRBJ1-1
v_call: TRBV19

cdr3_aa: CASSWGQSGTNEKLFF
cdr3_nt: TGTGCCAGCAGCTGGGGACAGTCAGGCACTAATGAAAAACTGTTTTTT
clone_size: .
d_call: TRBD1
j_call: TRBJ1-4
v_call: TRBV5-6

cdr3_aa: CASSLDLADTQYF
cdr3_nt: TGTGCCAGCAGCTTAGATTTAGCAGATACGCAGTATTTT
clone_size: many
d_call: .
j_call: TRBJ2-3
v_call: TRBV7-2

cdr3_aa: CAIRGTEVEKLFF
cdr3_nt: TGTGCCATCAGAGGGACAGAGGTTGAAAAACTGTTTTTT
clone_size: many
d_call: TRBD1
j_call: TRBJ1-4
v_call: TRBV10-3

cdr3_aa: CASSLATGKQETQYF
cdr3_nt: TGTGCCAGCAGCTTAGCGACAGGGAAACAAGAGACCCAGTACTTC
clone_size: many
d_call: TRBD1
j_call: TRBJ2-5
v_call: TRBV7-6

cdr3_aa: CASSDSAGGPTDTQYF
cdr3_nt: TGTGCCAGCAGTGACTCAGCGGGAGGGCCCACAGATACGCAGTATTTT
clone_size: .
d_call: TRBD2
j_call: TRBJ2-3
v_call: TRBV6-4

cdr3_aa: CASSPRDRGTNIQYF
cdr3_nt: TGTGCCAGCAGCCCGCGGGACAGGGGTACAAACATTCAGTACTTC
clone_size: .
d_call: TRBD1
j_call: TRBJ2-4
v_call: TRBV9

cdr3_aa: CASRTSGGGETQYF
cdr3_nt: TGTGCCAGCAGGACTAGCGGGGGAGGAGAGACCCAGTACTTC
clone_size: many
d_call: TRBD2
j_call: TRBJ2-5
v_call: TRBV12-3/TRBV12-4

cdr3_aa: CASSATRVEQYF
cdr3_nt: TGTGCCAGCAGTGCTACCAGGGTCGAGCAGTACTTC
clone_size: many
d_call: .
j_call: TRBJ2-7
v_call: TRBV6-6

cdr3_aa: CSAREAGGPTDTQYF
cdr3_nt: TGCAGTGCTAGGGAGGCGGGGGGGCCCACAGATACGCAGTATTTT
clone_size: many
d_call: TRBD2
j_call: TRBJ2-3
v_call: TRBV20-1

cdr3_aa: CASSLPGMQDTQYF
cdr3_nt: TGTGCCAGCAGCTTACCCGGCATGCAGGATACGCAGTATTTT
clone_size: .
d_call: .
j_call: TRBJ2-3
v_call: TRBV7-2

cdr3_aa: CASSFGLAGALETQYF
cdr3_nt: TGTGCCAGCAGCTTTGGACTAGCGGGGGCCCTGGAGACCCAGTACTTC
clone_size: .
d_call: TRBD2
j_call: TRBJ2-5
v_call: TRBV6-1

cdr3_aa: CASSIATGASNQPQHF
cdr3_nt: TGTGCCAGTAGTATCGCGACAGGGGCGAGCAATCAGCCCCAGCATTTT
clone_size: few
d_call: TRBD1
j_call: TRBJ1-5
v_call: TRBV19

cdr3_aa: CASSSPAIEGYTF
cdr3_nt: TGCGCCAGCAGTTCACCCGCGATAGAAGGCTACACCTTC
clone_size: many
d_call: .
j_call: TRBJ1-2
v_call: TRBV5-1

cdr3_aa: CASSPWTDYNEQFF
cdr3_nt: TGTGCCAGCAGCCCTTGGACAGACTACAATGAGCAGTTCTTC
clone_size: .
d_call: .
j_call: TRBJ2-1
v_call: TRBV11-2

cdr3_aa: CASSVRGQGTEQYF
cdr3_nt: TGTGCCAGCAGTGTCAGGGGACAGGGGACCGAGCAGTACTTC
clone_size: .
d_call: TRBD1
j_call: TRBJ2-7
v_call: TRBV2

cdr3_aa: CASSDSLGGEQFF
cdr3_nt: TGTGCCAGCAGTGATAGCCTCGGCGGTGAGCAGTTCTTC
clone_size: .
d_call: .
j_call: TRBJ2-1
v_call: TRBV25-1

cdr3_aa: CATSDFGRTGGYEQYF
cdr3_nt: TGTGCCACCAGTGATTTTGGCAGGACAGGGGGCTACGAGCAGTACTTC
clone_size: many
d_call: TRBD1
j_call: TRBJ2-7
v_call: TRBV24-1

cdr3_aa: CSVTARTGYQETQYF
cdr3_nt: TGCAGTGTTACAGCCCGGACAGGGTACCAAGAGACCCAGTACTTC
clone_size: many
d_call: TRBD1
j_call: TRBJ2-5
v_call: TRBV20-1

cdr3_aa: CTSSIGRRSPQHF
cdr3_nt: TGTACCAGTAGCATAGGTCGGAGGTCGCCCCAGCATTTT
clone_size: .
d_call: .
j_call: TRBJ1-5
v_call: TRBV19

cdr3_aa: CASSFDRGLMNTEAFF
cdr3_nt: TGTGCCAGCAGTTTCGACAGGGGCTTAATGAACACTGAAGCTTTCTTT
clone_size: .
d_call: TRBD1
j_call: TRBJ1-1
v_call: TRBV27

cdr3_aa: CATRTGQNTEAFF
cdr3_nt: TGTGCCACCAGGACAGGGCAGAACACTGAAGCTTTCTTT
clone_size: many
d_call: TRBD1
j_call: TRBJ1-1
v_call: TRBV24-1

cdr3_aa: CASSSDIFGEQYF
cdr3_nt: TGTGCCAGCAGTTCGGACATATTTGGCGAGCAGTACTTC
clone_size: .
d_call: .
j_call: TRBJ2-7
v_call: TRBV27

cdr3_aa: CASSEEGSGSQPQHF
cdr3_nt: TGTGCCAGCAGTGAAGAGGGGTCGGGGAGTCAGCCCCAGCATTTT
clone_size: many
d_call: .
j_call: TRBJ1-5
v_call: TRBV2

cdr3_aa: CASSDSGTPNTEAFF
cdr3_nt: TGTGCCAGCAGTGATTCGGGGACCCCGAACACTGAAGCTTTCTTT
clone_size: .
d_call: .
j_call: TRBJ1-1
v_call: TRBV6-1

cdr3_aa: CASNGPGQPQHF
cdr3_nt: TGTGCCAGTAATGGCCCCGGTCAGCCCCAGCATTTT
clone_size: .
d_call: .
j_call: TRBJ1-5
v_call: TRBV9